This T cell receptor beta chain was retrieved from a study of T-cell reconstitution after alpha-beta-depleted transplantation in children. The CDR3 runs 17 residues. Germline values: CDR1 ENHRY, CDR2 SYGVKD. Trimming removed 7 bases at V and 0 bases at J, with 21 bases between. The TCRbeta library incorporated unique molecular identifiers. TCRdb analysed the PCR reads with MiXCR anew, one entry per CDR3 protein. The profile shows 200,000 to 250,000 distinct CDR3 sequences, approximately 10% of them singletons. This clonotype was found a few times. The sequencing used PBMCs from the stem cell graft donor, collected from the stem cell graft. This rearrangement joins TRBV10-3 to TRBJ1-1; perhaps TRBD1 as D (5 bases). This TCR came from a human donor who donated a stem cell graft to a child with acute lymphoblastic leukemia. The CDR3 DNA follows: TGTGCCATCACCAAGACAGCACCCTGGGAGGTGAACACTGAAGCTTTCTTT. This gives the protein CAITKTAPWEVNTEAFF.